The 19 T cell receptor beta chains below all came from one sample that was sequenced in a study of blood T cell dynamics during melanoma immunotherapy. Assay used: immunoSEQ multiplex PCR; TCRdb lists only in-frame clones, some missing. This sample contains approximately 50 clones. Time point denoted: week 3, after first cycle of checkpoint inhibitor. Sequences were derived from cell-free DNA from blood, sampled from a patient treated with checkpoint blockade. All receptors come from a human donor with melanoma.

The chain links TRBV5-1 to TRBJ2-1; 7 bases agree with TRBD1. The ends lost 0 bases at V and 2 bases at J; junction bases unmatched: 8. CDR3 length equals 17 residues. Germline V gives CDR1 SGHRS, CDR2 YFSETQ. The CDR3 here is CASSLAGIGGPYNEQFF. The CDR3 DNA reads TGCGCCAGCAGCTTGGCGGGCATAGGGGGCCCCTACAATGAGCAGTTCTTC.

This clone was counted between two and nine times. V gene TRBV28 combines with J gene TRBJ1-2; 10 nucleotides match TRBD1. Trimming removed 5 bases from V and 3 bases from J; junction bases left unmatched: 24. The CDR3 covers 21 residues. CDR1 and CDR2 (germline): MDHEN, SYDVKM. CDR3 DNA sequence: TGTGCCAGCAGTCCTATCGGGACAGGGGTCCCCCAACGGTTGGGTGACTATGGCTACACCTTC. Protein product: CASSPIGTGVPQRLGDYGYTF.

The rearrangement uses TRBV6-5 and TRBJ2-1, with a weak D call TRBD2 (7 bases). Germline V CDR1 and CDR2: MNHEY, SVGAGI. This CDR3 has 14 amino acids. Trimming pared 5 bases from V and 8 bases from J, leaving 16 bases between. The CDR3 nucleotides read TGTGCCAGCAGTAAGAACGGGGGGCGGGATGAGCAGTTCTTC. Translated, it gives CASSKNGGRDEQFF.

This sequence joins TRBV4-2 and TRBJ2-7; 7 bases fit TRBD1. V lost 0 bases and J lost 2; bases outside the gene matches: 7. Germline loops: CDR1 LGHNA, CDR2 YNFKEQ. The CDR3 totals 16 residues. The CDR3 DNA reads TGTGCCAGCAGCCAAGACCCAGGGGGTTATGCCTACGAGCAGTACTTC. Encoded protein: CASSQDPGGYAYEQYF.

This clone occurred once. The chain couples TRBV6-5 to TRBJ2-7, with D possibly being TRBD1 (6 bases). Trimming pared 0 bases from V and 3 bases from J, leaving 9 bases between. The CDR3 is made up of 14 amino acids. Germline V lookup: CDR1 MNHEY, CDR2 SVGAGI. CDR3 sequence reads: CASSYSRRGYEQYF. In DNA, the CDR3 is TGTGCCAGCAGTTACTCGCGCAGGGGCTACGAGCAGTACTTC.

CDR3 in DNA: TGTGCCAGCAGTGGCCCAGCGGGAGGGCCTTTGGATACGCAGTATTTT. Its translation: CASSGPAGGPLDTQYF. The chain has TRBV6-1 and TRBJ2-3, with 10 positions matching TRBD2. CDR3 size: 16 residues. The ends lost 4 bases at V and 6 bases at J; junction bases unmatched: 10. Germline values: CDR1 MNHNS, CDR2 SASEGT.

This clone turned up a few times. The gene calls are TRBV20-1 and TRBJ1-1; D is undetermined. Germline values: CDR1 DFQATT, CDR2 SNEGSKA (reference sequence). Trimming pared 0 bases from V and 8 bases from J, leaving 7 bases between. The CDR3 length is 11 residues. This CDR3 is CSARDGREAFF. DNA of the CDR3: TGCAGTGCTAGAGATGGGAGAGAAGCTTTCTTT.

The CDR3 bases are TGTGCCAGCAGCGACCGGGACTACAGAGCTAGCGATGAGCAGTTCTTC. Translated: CASSDRDYRASDEQFF. The chain combines TRBV7-9 with TRBJ2-1; 7 nucleotides line up with TRBD2. Germline CDR1 SEHNR, CDR2 FQNEAQ (reference sequence). Trimming at V came to 5 bases and at J to 8 bases, leaving 15 bases not matched to a gene. The CDR3 consists of 16 residues.

The chain couples TRBV6-5 to TRBJ1-2; TRBD1 might be the D (5 bases). The CDR3 length is 13 residues. Trimming took off 8 bases at V and 4 bases at J, with 14 bases between the two ends. Germline CDR1 reads MNHEY; CDR2 reads SVGAGI. For the CDR3, the DNA is TGTGCCAGCGGAATCCAAGGGGTCTATGGCTACACCTTC. Translation gives CASGIQGVYGYTF.

CDR3: CASSFSDYEQFF. CDR3 coding DNA: TGTGCCAGCAGCTTCAGTGACTATGAGCAGTTCTTC. V gene TRBV7-6 combines with J gene TRBJ2-1, with D uncertain. Germline CDR1 and CDR2: SGHVS and FNYEAQ. V lost 3 bases and J lost 8, with 8 bases in between. This CDR3 region has 12 residues.

The V call is TRBV7-3, the J call TRBJ1-2, with D possibly TRBD1 on 5 matching bases. The CDR3 is 13 residues long. Trimming shortened V by 5 bases and J by 4 bases, and 11 bases separated the two germline ends. CDR1 and CDR2 from the germline V gene are SGHTA and FQGTGA. CDR3 sequence (DNA): TGTGCCAGCAGCCTAGGGACGGCCTATGGCTACACCTTC. Amino acid sequence: CASSLGTAYGYTF.

The rearrangement uses TRBV9 and TRBJ1-5, with D unresolved. The ends were cut back, 0 bases at V and 2 bases at J, with 9 bases in the middle. This CDR3 spans 15 amino acids. The germline V gene encodes CDR1 SGDLS and CDR2 YYNGEE. CDR3 nucleotide sequence: TGTGCCAGCAGCGTAGGGCCCGCGGGCAATCAGCCCCAGCATTTT. Amino acids: CASSVGPAGNQPQHF.

The J gene is TRBJ2-7, the V gene TRBV2; D may match TRBD1 or TRBD2 (5 bases each). The CDR3 has 12 amino acids. Germline V gene sequence: CDR1 SNHLY, CDR2 FYNNEI. With 7 bases removed from V and 6 bases from J, the gap between germline ends came to 13 bases. The CDR3 protein is CASKQVAGEQYF. CDR3 DNA sequence: TGTGCCAGCAAACAGGTGGCGGGCGAGCAGTACTTC. Full variable domain (outside the CDR3, taken from reference TRBV2 and TRBJ2-7): EPEVTQTPSHQVTQMGQEVILRCVPISNHLYFYWYRQILGQKVEFLVSFYNNEISEKSEIFDDQFSVERPDGSNFTLKIRSTKLEDSAMYFCASKQVAGEQYFGPGTRLTVT.

This clone was seen just once. The chain uses TRBV28 and TRBJ2-1; 7 nucleotides line up with TRBD2. The CDR3 runs 15 residues. The V gene end was trimmed by 3 bases and the J gene end by 7 bases; junction bases not matched to a gene: 9. The germline V gene encodes CDR1 MDHEN and CDR2 SYDVKM. The CDR3: CASSFAGEIENEQFF. In nucleotides, the CDR3 is TGTGCCAGCAGTTTCGCGGGAGAAATTGAAAATGAGCAGTTCTTC.

V usage is TRBV5-1 and J usage is TRBJ2-2; 7 positions match TRBD1. After removal of 1 base from V and 2 bases from J, the junction contained 2 bases not matched to a gene. The germline V gene has CDR1 SGHRS and CDR2 YFSETQ. The CDR3 has 15 amino acids. Here the CDR3 DNA reads TGCGCCAGCAGCTTGCAAGGGGGCAACACCGGGGAGCTGTTTTTT. It encodes CASSLQGGNTGELFF.

V gene TRBV7-3 combines with J gene TRBJ2-3; D may correspond to TRBD1 or TRBD2 (5 bases each). V was cut by 3 bases and J by 6 bases, with 13 bases left in between. CDR3 length: 14 amino acids. From germline, CDR1 is SGHTA and CDR2 FQGTGA. CDR3 in amino acids: CASSFEGTRDTQYF. Here the CDR3 DNA reads TGTGCCAGCAGCTTCGAGGGGACCAGGGATACGCAGTATTTT.

This rearrangement joins TRBV2 to TRBJ2-1; 7 positions agree with TRBD2. Looked up from germline, CDR1 is SNHLY and CDR2 is FYNNEI. The CDR3 covers 16 residues. Trimming removed 4 bases from V and 4 bases from J; junction bases left unmatched: 10. The CDR3 nucleotides read TGTGCCAGCAGTGCGGGGGGAAGCGGGGTTTACAATGAGCAGTTCTTC. This codes for CASSAGGSGVYNEQFF. Full variable domain (rest looked up from reference TRBV2 and TRBJ2-1): EPEVTQTPSHQVTQMGQEVILRCVPISNHLYFYWYRQILGQKVEFLVSFYNNEISEKSEIFDDQFSVERPDGSNFTLKIRSTKLEDSAMYFCASSAGGSGVYNEQFFGPGTRLTVL.

The chain uses TRBV21-1 and TRBJ2-2; the DNA was not used to check the table's D call, TRBD2. TRBV21-1 is labeled a pseudogene. This CDR3 has 17 amino acids. The CDR3, as DNA: TGTGCCAGCAGCTATATCGTAGCTACACGGCTTGACCGGGGAGCTGTTTTT. It translates to CASSYIVATRLDRGAVF.

There are a few counts of this clone. V usage is TRBV2 and J usage is TRBJ1-1; 12 bases fit TRBD1. The V and J ends lost 6 bases and 3 bases, in that order; junction bases with no gene match: 5. The CDR3 has 15 amino acids. Germline lookup yields CDR1 SNHLY and CDR2 FYNNEI. The DNA of the CDR3 is TGTGCCAGCAGGGGACAGGGGGCTTCAGACACTGAAGCTTTCTTT. Its protein product is CASRGQGASDTEAFF.